This T cell receptor (beta chain) comes out of a study of blood T cell repertoires in COVID-19. Study-wide context: Acute and convalescent COVID-19 specimens originated in the United States, Italy and Spain. In each case, the material was cDNA or gDNA derived from T cells, B-cell-depleted T cells, or PBMCs.

Methods used by the authors: Researchers report that nucleated cell counts were estimated from reference gene primer amplification. The protocol was immunoSEQ multiplex PCR, while the TCRdb copy is restricted to in-frame clones and leaves out a portion. That table gives V, J and clone size, and the DNA gave D and trimming. Found here are around 73,000 clones, about 74% of them singletons; the top ten hold approximately 2.5%. Followed longitudinally, the Seattle patients had been enrolled during active infection. With 4 bases clipped from V and 3 bases from J, the junction kept 2 bases outside the gene matches. The CDR3 is 15 amino acids. The germline V gene has CDR1 SGHRS and CDR2 YFSETQ.

Sequencing was done on a sample of peripheral blood. This clonotype was obtained from a man in his 70s with COVID-19, enrolled during active disease. The V gene is TRBV5-1, the J gene TRBJ1-4; 11 bases agree with TRBD1. CDR3 sequence (DNA): TGCGCCAGCAGCGTGGGACAGGGGGCTAATGAAAAACTGTTTTTT. Residues: CASSVGQGANEKLFF.